These 21 T cell receptor beta chains were sequenced from one sample in a study of beta chain features in type 1 diabetes (dated 2018 in TCRdb). Beyond this particular receptor, the publication reports: In all four CD4+ subsets, TCRB CDR3 length was moderately but significantly shorter in type 1 diabetes patients.

Which antigens these TCRs recognize remains unknown. The library was prepared using the immunoSEQ multiplex PCR assay. The High Capacity cDNA Reverse Transcription Kit was used to reverse transcribe all of the isolated RNA, meaning that expressed TCRB transcripts were what got sequenced. In its TCRdb copy, this immuneACCESS table keeps in-frame sequences only and misses some clones. Where compared with another copy, unresolved V genes explain less than half of these, and the others have no known cause. This sample is represented by approximately 260,000 clones; 20% to 25% of them were singletons. The top ten constitute roughly 0.011% of the sample. The sample was naive CD4+ T cells from blood. The cell subset or site label for this specimen denotes: true naive CD4+ T cells. The receptors come from a woman between 25 and 40 years old with type 1 diabetes.

This clone occurred a few times. This chain connects TRBV30 to TRBJ2-7, with 7 bases lining up with TRBD1. Germline CDR1 is GTSNPN and CDR2 is SVGIG (reference sequence). After removal of 5 bases from V and 7 bases from J, the junction contained 8 bases not matched to a gene. This CDR3 region has 12 residues. The DNA of the CDR3 is TGTGCCTGGGCCCCGGACAGGACGGAGCAGTACTTC. Translated: CAWAPDRTEQYF.

The V call is TRBV29-1, the J call TRBJ2-3; TRBD1 agrees at 11 bases. Trimming removed 5 bases from V and 5 bases from J; junction bases left unmatched: 9. This CDR3 comprises 15 residues. The germline V gene encodes CDR1 SQVTM and CDR2 ANQGSEA. The CDR3 DNA reads as TGCAGCGTTCCTCCCCCGGGACAGGGGGTAGATACGCAGTATTTT. Protein product: CSVPPPGQGVDTQYF.

In its sample, this clone was seen a few times. Different DNA sequences within this sample yield the same CDR3. The rearrangement joins TRBV5-1 to TRBJ2-1; D might be TRBD2 (5 bases). Between the trimmed V and J ends, which lost 0 bases and 0 bases, there was a span of 7 bases. Germline-derived CDR1 and CDR2 are SGHRS and YFSETQ. CDR3 length equals 15 residues. In nucleotides, the CDR3 is TGCGCCAGCAGCTTGGTCGGAGGCTCCTACAATGAGCAGTTCTTC. It codes for CASSLVGGSYNEQFF.

This clone was found a few times. This sequence joins TRBV6-6 and TRBJ2-7; tentative D call: TRBD1 (6 bases). V was shortened by 2 bases and J by 7 bases, with 12 bases between the two germline ends. Germline V lookup: CDR1 MNHNY, CDR2 SVGAGI (reference sequence). This CDR3 comprises 13 residues. CDR3 amino acids: CASSYPEGGEQYF. The CDR3 DNA reads as TGTGCCAGCAGTTACCCTGAAGGGGGTGAGCAGTACTTC.

V and J are TRBV15 and TRBJ1-2, with a weak D call TRBD1 (5 bases). Germline-derived CDR1 and CDR2 are LNHNV and YYDKDF (reference sequence). Trimming left V 4 bases short and J 8 bases short, with 14 bases between. CDR3 size: 13 residues. CDR3 protein: CATSTIGGKGYTF. CDR3 nucleotide sequence: TGTGCCACCAGCACCATCGGGGGAAAAGGCTACACCTTC.

The rearrangement uses TRBV9 and TRBJ2-7; TRBD2 aligns across 11 bases. Germline V gene lookup returns CDR1 SGDLS and CDR2 YYNGEE. This CDR3 has 15 amino acids. V shed 0 bases and J 3 bases; nucleotides not matched to a gene: 2. Here the CDR3 DNA reads TGTGCCAGCAGCGTAGAGGGGACTAGCGGCTACGAGCAGTACTTC. Translated, it gives CASSVEGTSGYEQYF.

The chain uses TRBV30 and TRBJ2-4; D gene unclear. CDR3 length: 11 residues. Germline lookup yields CDR1 GTSNPN and CDR2 SVGIG (reference sequence). With 1 base removed from V and 13 bases from J, the gap between germline ends came to 11 bases. DNA for the CDR3: TGTGCCTGGAGTGCGGGTTACCGGCAGTACTTC. This encodes CAWSAGYRQYF.

V is TRBV15 and J is TRBJ2-3, with no clear D. Per the germline V gene, CDR1 is LNHNV and CDR2 is YYDKDF (reference sequence). V dropped 4 bases and J dropped 0 bases, with 8 bases sitting between them. The CDR3 is 14 residues long. Here the CDR3 DNA reads TGTGCCACCAGCACGCGCGGTAGCACAGATACGCAGTATTTT. Translating it yields CATSTRGSTDTQYF. Drawing the rest from reference TRBV15 and TRBJ2-3, the complete variable domain is DAMVIQNPRYQVTQFGKPVTLSCSQTLNHNVMYWYQQKSSQAPKLLFHYYDKDFNNEADTPDNFQSRRPNTSFCFLDIRSPGLGDTAMYLCATSTRGSTDTQYFGPGTRLTVL.

This clone has a handful of counts. V and J are TRBV30 and TRBJ2-5; no definite D call. The J call may not be correct, given that the DNA end is closer to TRBJ2-7. The germline gives CDR1 GTSNPN, CDR2 SVGIG (reference sequence). This CDR3 has 11 residues. CDR3 bases: TGTGCCTGGAGAGGATGGGGCGAGCAGTACTTC. This gives the protein CAWRGWGEQYF.

The rearrangement links TRBV7-3 to TRBJ2-3; 10 positions match TRBD2. The V gene end was trimmed by 2 bases and the J gene end by 1 base; junction bases not matched to a gene: 6. CDR3 size: 17 residues. The V gene's germline CDR1 is SGHTA and CDR2 FQGTGA. CDR3 coding DNA: TGTGCCAGCAGCTTATCTCCTAGCGGGAGCGGCACAGATACGCAGTATTTT. It specifies CASSLSPSGSGTDTQYF.

This clone appeared a few times. J is TRBJ2-3 and V is TRBV19; D uncertain. CDR1 LNHDA and CDR2 SQIVND come from the germline V gene (reference sequence). The CDR3 runs to 14 residues. V lost 3 bases to trimming and J lost 2 bases, with 9 bases between them. The CDR3: CASSIDGSTDTQYF. The CDR3, as DNA: TGTGCCAGTAGTATCGACGGGTCCACAGATACGCAGTATTTT.

This clone has a handful of counts. J is TRBJ1-1 and V is TRBV29-1; tentatively, D is TRBD1 (5 bases). Germline V lookup: CDR1 SQVTM, CDR2 ANQGSEA. This CDR3 spans 13 amino acids. The ends were cut back, 5 bases at V and 1 base at J, with 11 bases in the middle. CDR3 nucleotides: TGCAGCGTTAGTGAGACAGCGAACACTGAAGCTTTCTTT. This sequence encodes CSVSETANTEAFF.

The chain joins TRBV19 to TRBJ2-1, with D tentatively TRBD1 (6 bases). The V gene's germline CDR1 is LNHDA and CDR2 SQIVND (reference sequence). V lost 3 bases to trimming and J lost 1 base, with 10 bases between them. CDR3 size: 15 residues. DNA of the CDR3: TGTGCCAGTAGTATGACAGGAACTTCCTACAATGAGCAGTTCTTC. Translation: CASSMTGTSYNEQFF.

CDR3 amino acids: CASSQDSGTGNVHEQYF. In DNA form, the CDR3 reads TGCGCCAGCAGCCAAGATTCGGGGACAGGGAATGTCCACGAGCAGTACTTC. The chain links TRBV4-1 to TRBJ2-7, with TRBD1 matching 9 bases. The CDR3 consists of 17 residues. V lost 0 bases and J lost 5; bases outside the gene matches: 11. The germline V gene encodes CDR1 MGHRA and CDR2 YSYEKL.

The sample holds a few counts of this clone. This rearrangement joins TRBV28 to TRBJ2-1, with a weak D call TRBD2 (5 bases). The CDR3 totals 15 residues. Germline V gives CDR1 MDHEN, CDR2 SYDVKM. The germline V and J ends were trimmed by 5 bases and 2 bases, with 13 bases remaining between them. Written as DNA, the CDR3 is TGTGCCAGCAGTACTGGCCAGGAGGCCTACAATGAGCAGTTCTTC. As protein: CASSTGQEAYNEQFF. Complete variable domain (other parts from reference TRBV28 and TRBJ2-1): DVKVTQSSRYLVKRTGEKVFLECVQDMDHENMFWYRQDPGLGLRLIYFSYDVKMKEKGDIPEGYSVSREKKERFSLILESASTNQTSMYLCASSTGQEAYNEQFFGPGTRLTVL.

The gene calls are TRBV14 and TRBJ2-5; 9 bases map to TRBD2. This CDR3 is built from 14 residues. V shed 2 bases and J 5 bases; nucleotides not matched to a gene: 3. CDR1 and CDR2 from the germline V gene are SGHDN and FVKESK. The CDR3, as DNA: TGTGCCAGCAGCCAAATGACTAGCGGTGAGACCCAGTACTTC. It yields the protein CASSQMTSGETQYF.

CDR3 nucleotide sequence: TGTGCCAGCAGCGTCGAACCAAGCGGGATCGGCAACGAGCAGTACTTC. The encoded protein is CASSVEPSGIGNEQYF. V gene TRBV9 combines with J gene TRBJ2-7; 7 bases fit TRBD2. Looked up from germline, CDR1 is SGDLS and CDR2 is YYNGEE. The CDR3 spans 16 residues. With 2 bases clipped from V and 5 bases from J, the junction kept 13 bases outside the gene matches.

This clone was detected only a few times. The chain couples TRBV29-1 to TRBJ1-1; tentative D call: TRBD1 (5 bases). Trimming removed 4 bases at V and 5 bases at J, with 11 bases between. CDR1 and CDR2 (germline): SQVTM, ANQGSEA. The CDR3 has 12 amino acids. DNA for the CDR3: TGCAGCGTTGGGGCAGGGCGAACTGAAGCTTTCTTT. It codes for CSVGAGRTEAFF.

The chain recombines TRBV30 with TRBJ2-2; D is unclear. Germline V CDR1 and CDR2: GTSNPN, SVGIG (reference sequence). The CDR3 has 13 amino acids. The V gene lost 6 bases and the J gene lost 0 bases, with 8 bases spanning the gap. Written as DNA, the CDR3 is TGTGCCTGCGCGGTCCCGAACACCGGGGAGCTGTTTTTT. It translates to CACAVPNTGELFF.

A few counts support this clone. The rearrangement uses TRBV20-1 and TRBJ2-3; 8 bases agree with TRBD2. Germline values: CDR1 DFQATT, CDR2 SNEGSKA (reference sequence). The V gene end was trimmed by 6 bases and the J gene end by 4 bases; junction bases not matched to a gene: 0. There are 11 residues in the CDR3. The CDR3 DNA sequence: TGCAGTGCCGGGAGGGCAGATACGCAGTATTTT. The encoded protein is CSAGRADTQYF.

The chain uses TRBV21-1 and TRBJ2-7; the D call TRBD2 from the table was never checked on the DNA. TRBV21-1 is an annotated pseudogene. The CDR3 length is 17 residues. The CDR3 region is CASSPKLVLAGLYEQYF. CDR3 nucleotide sequence: TGTGCCAGCAGCCCAAAGCTGGTACTAGCGGGCCTATACGAGCAGTACTTC.